Given below is one T cell receptor (beta chain) in context. V lost 6 bases, J lost 4 bases, and 2 bases stayed unmatched. Germline CDR1 reads LNHDA; CDR2 reads SQIVND (reference sequence). The CDR3 is 14 residues long. Original analysis: Amplification from reference gene primers served as the basis for estimated nucleated cell counts. Produced via immunoSEQ multiplex PCR; TCRdb's table is partial and in-frame only. The DNA was the basis for D and trimming; V, J and clone size are from that table. The data show over 110,000 clones, 80% seen once. The record originates from a study of blood T cell repertoires in COVID-19. At the level of the study: Collection of acute and convalescent COVID-19 samples took place in the United States, Italy and Spain. T cells, B-cell-depleted T cells, or PBMCs provided the cDNA or gDNA that served as material.

The clonotype comes from a man aged 65-85 years who had recovered from COVID-19. Source material: peripheral blood. The genes are TRBV19 and TRBJ2-7; 14 bases line up with TRBD2. CDR3 bases: TGTGCCAGTAGCGGACTAGCGGGAGGTTACGAGCAGTACTTC. Translating it yields CASSGLAGGYEQYF.